Shown below are 26 T cell receptor beta chains from a single sample sequenced in a study of identical twins. TCRdb reprocessed the 5' RACE reads via MiXCR and lists one record per CDR3 protein. The sample has hundreds of thousands of distinct CDR3 sequences; 12% are singletons. These same data were also listed under a study on yellow fever vaccine responses in identical twins.

The sample taken for sequencing was PBMCs. The receptors shown here come from a woman aged 18-29 years in good health.

This sequence joins TRBV5-1 and TRBJ2-5; no firm D call. The CDR3 spans 14 residues. Germline V CDR1 and CDR2: SGHRS, YFSETQ. The V end lost 0 bases, the J end lost 5 bases, and 11 bases lay between the germline ends. As DNA, the CDR3 is TGCGCCAGCAGCTTGGGCTCGGATTTGGAGACCCAGTACTTC. This encodes CASSLGSDLETQYF.

This chain connects TRBV9 to TRBJ1-1; TRBD1 aligns across 9 bases. The CDR3 consists of 16 residues. Germline V lookup: CDR1 SGDLS, CDR2 YYNGEE. The trim removed 0 bases at V and 6 bases at J, leaving 9 bases unmatched. The CDR3 region has the DNA TGTGCCAGCAGCGTAGAGGGGGGACAGGGATGGGCTGAAGCTTTCTTT. Residues: CASSVEGGQGWAEAFF.

This clonotype has ten or more counts. The CDR3 DNA is TGCAGTGCTAGTTCGCTGGGATGGATCTACAATGAGCAGTTCTTC. Its translation is CSASSLGWIYNEQFF. The V call is TRBV20-1, the J call TRBJ2-1; no definite D call. Germline-derived CDR1 and CDR2 are DFQATT and SNEGSKA (reference sequence). The CDR3 is 15 amino acids. V was trimmed by 3 bases and J by 3 bases, leaving 15 bases between them.

The gene calls are TRBV24-1 and TRBJ2-3; D is uncertain. This CDR3 has 14 amino acids. Trimming removed 5 bases from V and 6 bases from J, with 14 bases in between. CDR1 KGHDR and CDR2 SFDVKD come from the germline V gene. CDR3 sequence reads: CATSVSRIPDTQYF. The CDR3 coding sequence is TGTGCCACCAGTGTTTCCCGAATCCCTGATACGCAGTATTTT.

This clonotype was found a few times. The chain uses TRBV29-1 and TRBJ1-4; D ambiguous. The CDR3 is 12 amino acids. Trimming left V 5 bases short and J 8 bases short, with 12 bases between. Germline assignment: CDR1 SQVTM and CDR2 ANQGSEA. Written as DNA, the CDR3 is TGCAGCGTTTTAGTGGGATTCGAAAAACTGTTTTTT. The encoded protein is CSVLVGFEKLFF.

The chain uses TRBV5-1 and TRBJ2-3; 10 positions match TRBD2. Germline V gene lookup returns CDR1 SGHRS and CDR2 YFSETQ. This CDR3 has 17 residues. V was clipped by 0 bases and J by 3 bases; unmatched bases: 7. The CDR3 protein is CASSLAVVGLATDTQYF. In DNA form, the CDR3 reads TGCGCCAGCAGCTTGGCCGTCGTGGGACTAGCGACAGATACGCAGTATTTT. Drawing the rest from reference TRBV5-1 and TRBJ2-3, the complete variable domain is KAGVTQTPRYLIKTRGQQVTLSCSPISGHRSVSWYQQTPGQGLQFLFEYFSETQRNKGNFPGRFSGRQFSNSRSEMNVSTLELGDSALYLCASSLAVVGLATDTQYFGPGTRLTVL.

There are many counts of this clonotype. The chain recombines TRBV10-3 with TRBJ2-1; no definite D call. V was cut by 8 bases and J by 7 bases, with 12 bases left in between. The CDR3 runs 12 residues. Looked up from germline, CDR1 is ENHRY and CDR2 is SYGVKD. For the CDR3, the DNA is TGTGCCATCTCTGGGATTTTAAATGAGCAGTTCTTC. Protein product: CAISGILNEQFF.

The genes are TRBV27 and TRBJ1-1; no definite D call. The V and J ends lost 0 bases and 5 bases respectively, with 7 bases between them. CDR1 and CDR2 from the germline V gene are MNHEY and SMNVEV (reference sequence). The CDR3 sequence is 13 residues long. As DNA, the CDR3 is TGTGCCAGCAGTTTATCAGATGGGACTGAAGCTTTCTTT. It specifies CASSLSDGTEAFF.

The V and J genes are TRBV5-1 and TRBJ2-1, with 9 nucleotides matching TRBD1. Losses at the gene ends were 4 bases for V and 6 bases for J; bases not matched to a gene: 11. CDR3 length: 16 residues. The germline CDR1 and CDR2 sequences are SGHRS and YFSETQ. CDR3 nucleotide sequence: TGCGCCAGCAGCCCACCCCGACAGGGGGTAGGCAATGAGCAGTTCTTC. Protein sequence: CASSPPRQGVGNEQFF.

V usage is TRBV20-1 and J usage is TRBJ2-5, with 8 bases identical to TRBD2. Germline-derived CDR1 and CDR2 are DFQATT and SNEGSKA (reference sequence). V was pared by 1 base and J by 2 bases, with 3 bases of the junction left unmatched. The CDR3 runs 14 residues. The CDR3 coding sequence is TGCAGTGCTAGAGTAGCGGGACTTCAAGAGACCCAGTACTTC. Amino acid sequence: CSARVAGLQETQYF.

Only a few counts were recorded for this clonotype. V usage is TRBV3-1 and J usage is TRBJ2-2; 12 positions match TRBD2. V shed 1 base and J 5 bases; nucleotides not matched to a gene: 11. The V gene's germline CDR1 is LGHDT and CDR2 YNNKEL (reference sequence). The CDR3 covers 19 residues. The CDR3 coding sequence is TGTGCCAGCAGCCAAGTTTCTAGCGGGGGGGCTCTCTGGACCGGGGAGCTGTTTTTT. Translating gives CASSQVSSGGALWTGELFF. Variable domain in full (rest from reference TRBV3-1 and TRBJ2-2): DTAVSQTPKYLVTQMGNDKSIKCEQNLGHDTMYWYKQDSKKFLKIMFSYNNKELIINETVPNRFSPKSPDKAHLNLHINSLELGDSAVYFCASSQVSSGGALWTGELFFGEGSRLTVL.

The V and J genes are TRBV29-1 and TRBJ2-3; 9 bases are shared with TRBD2. V shed 6 bases, J shed 2 bases, and the junction held 6 bases outside the gene matches. Germline V gene lookup returns CDR1 SQVTM and CDR2 ANQGSEA. This CDR3 has 14 residues. CDR3: CSVNSGGNTDTQYF. CDR3 nucleotides: TGCAGCGTCAATAGCGGGGGAAACACAGATACGCAGTATTTT.

This clonotype was picked up a small number of times. This chain links TRBV3-1 with TRBJ1-1, with D possibly matching TRBD1 (6 bases). This CDR3 comprises 14 residues. The germline V gene encodes CDR1 LGHDT and CDR2 YNNKEL (reference sequence). Trimming left V 0 bases short and J 4 bases short, with 9 bases between. CDR3 loop: CASSQDGGGTEAFF. In DNA form, the CDR3 reads TGTGCCAGCAGCCAAGATGGAGGGGGCACTGAAGCTTTCTTT. Drawing the rest from reference TRBV3-1 and TRBJ1-1, the complete variable domain is DTAVSQTPKYLVTQMGNDKSIKCEQNLGHDTMYWYKQDSKKFLKIMFSYNNKELIINETVPNRFSPKSPDKAHLNLHINSLELGDSAVYFCASSQDGGGTEAFFGQGTRLTVV.

CDR3 in DNA: TGTGCCAGCAGCCAAGATCGGTCCGGGGCCACAAACTATGGCTACACCTTC. Translation: CASSQDRSGATNYGYTF. This chain connects TRBV3-1 to TRBJ1-2, with D tentatively TRBD1 (5 bases). Trimming took off 0 bases at V and 2 bases at J, with 16 bases between the two ends. Per the germline V gene, CDR1 is LGHDT and CDR2 is YNNKEL (reference sequence). CDR3 size: 17 residues.

In its sample, this clonotype was seen many times. This chain joins TRBV4-1 and TRBJ1-6; 8 bases match TRBD1. The trim removed 5 bases at V and 10 bases at J, leaving 10 bases unmatched. Germline V gives CDR1 MGHRA, CDR2 YSYEKL. This CDR3 is built from 15 residues. The CDR3 nucleotides are TGCGCCAGCAGCAATGAACAGGGGGTTGGATCACCCCTCCACTTT. This sequence encodes CASSNEQGVGSPLHF.

This clonotype showed up many times. The chain uses TRBV15 and TRBJ2-2; a possible D gene is TRBD2 (6 bases). The CDR3 loop spans 15 amino acids. Germline V gene data show CDR1 as LNHNV and CDR2 as YYDKDF (reference sequence). V was pared by 2 bases and J by 5 bases, with 12 bases between. The CDR3 region has the DNA TGTGCCACCAGCAGACCGGAGGGGCAGACCGGGGAGCTGTTTTTT. Protein sequence: CATSRPEGQTGELFF.

In its sample, this clonotype was seen a few times. This chain uses TRBV15 with TRBJ2-5, with D possibly being TRBD2 (6 bases). The germline V and J ends were trimmed by 0 bases and 4 bases, with 15 bases remaining between them. Germline values: CDR1 LNHNV, CDR2 YYDKDF (reference sequence). The CDR3 length is 16 residues. The CDR3 spells CATSRDPTVGGETQYF. The CDR3 DNA reads TGTGCCACCAGCAGAGACCCCACTGTGGGAGGAGAGACCCAGTACTTC.

In DNA, the CDR3 is TGCGCCAGCAGCCGTCCCGGGACAGGGATCAGCACAGATACGCAGTATTTT. It specifies CASSRPGTGISTDTQYF. The chain has TRBV5-1 and TRBJ2-3; TRBD1 agrees at 9 bases. CDR3 length equals 17 residues. The V gene end was trimmed by 4 bases and the J gene end by 0 bases; junction bases not matched to a gene: 9. CDR1 and CDR2 (germline): SGHRS, YFSETQ. The whole variable domain, filled in from reference TRBV5-1 and TRBJ2-3, reads KAGVTQTPRYLIKTRGQQVTLSCSPISGHRSVSWYQQTPGQGLQFLFEYFSETQRNKGNFPGRFSGRQFSNSRSEMNVSTLELGDSALYLCASSRPGTGISTDTQYFGPGTRLTVL.

This clonotype has just a few counts. The chain is built from TRBV6-2 or TRBV6-3 and TRBJ2-1, with D perhaps matching TRBD1 or TRBD2 (5 bases each). Germline CDR1 is MNHEY and CDR2 is SVGEGT. The CDR3 contains 14 residues. V was shortened by 5 bases and J by 7 bases, with 15 bases between the two germline ends. The CDR3 is CASSLGVEGNEQFF. The CDR3 DNA reads TGTGCCAGCAGTCTTGGCGTCGAGGGGAATGAGCAGTTCTTC.

V gene TRBV27 combines with J gene TRBJ1-5; TRBD1 matches 7 bases. The J segment lost 1 base and the V segment lost 6 bases, leaving 6 bases of the junction unmatched. The CDR3 runs to 15 residues. Germline V gene sequence: CDR1 MNHEY, CDR2 SMNVEV (reference sequence). This CDR3 is CASSQSGQSNQPQHF. The CDR3 DNA reads as TGTGCCAGCAGCCAATCGGGACAGAGCAATCAGCCCCAGCATTTT.

This clonotype was observed at least ten times. The gene calls are TRBV6-1 and TRBJ1-1; D gene uncertain. The CDR3 covers 13 residues. CDR1 and CDR2 (germline): MNHNS, SASEGT. V was pared by 3 bases and J by 4 bases, with 9 bases between. The DNA of the CDR3 is TGTGCCAGCAGTGACCGGTGGGGCACTGAAGCTTTCTTT. As protein: CASSDRWGTEAFF.

This clonotype has at least ten counts. The chain is built from TRBV12-3 or TRBV12-4 and TRBJ2-5; 12 nucleotides match TRBD2. The CDR3 sequence is 14 residues long. With V trimmed by 4 bases and J by 5 bases, 2 bases remained unmatched. DNA of the CDR3: TGTGCCAGCAGTTCTAGCGGGGGGGGTGAGACCCAGTACTTC. Translation gives CASSSSGGGETQYF.

The gene calls are TRBV7-6 and TRBJ1-3; maybe TRBD1 (5 bases). This CDR3 has 16 residues. Germline V CDR1 and CDR2: SGHVS, FNYEAQ. Trimming removed 1 base from V and 1 base from J, with 11 bases in between. Here the CDR3 DNA reads TGTGCCAGCAGCTTAGGGACACCCGGGTCTGGAAACACCATATATTTT. It encodes CASSLGTPGSGNTIYF.

In this sample, this clonotype turned up many times. This chain connects TRBV29-1 to TRBJ2-1; the match to TRBD2 covers 9 bases. The J segment lost 6 bases and the V segment lost 7 bases, leaving 7 bases of the junction unmatched. This CDR3 comprises 13 residues. Germline values: CDR1 SQVTM, CDR2 ANQGSEA. DNA for the CDR3: TGCAGCGGACATAGCGGGAGTTTCAATGAGCAGTTCTTC. Its protein is CSGHSGSFNEQFF.

This clonotype was found many times. The CDR3: CASSRTAGPPTDTQYF. The CDR3 coding sequence is TGCGCCAGCAGTAGAACAGCGGGGCCCCCCACAGATACGCAGTATTTT. The chain has TRBV4-1 and TRBJ2-3, with 7 bases that match TRBD2. V was clipped by 6 bases and J by 2 bases; unmatched bases: 11. CDR3 length equals 16 residues. From germline, CDR1 is MGHRA and CDR2 YSYEKL.

The chain links TRBV20-1 to TRBJ2-1, with D maybe TRBD1 (7 bases). The germline V gene has CDR1 DFQATT and CDR2 SNEGSKA (reference sequence). The germline V and J ends were trimmed by 5 bases and 7 bases, with 15 bases remaining between them. The CDR3 contains 13 residues. CDR3 in amino acids: CSAPKTGTNEQFF. The CDR3 DNA reads TGCAGTGCTCCTAAGACAGGGACTAATGAGCAGTTCTTC.